This is a list of T cell receptor beta chains from one sample in a study of T cells in Graves' hyperthyroidism and ophthalmopathy. TCRdb passed the multiplex PCR reads through MiXCR, listing each CDR3 protein once. The table shows about 590,000 distinct CDR3 sequences, with about 14% occurring only once. Sequenced sample: blood. Source of these receptors: a young woman with Graves' ophthalmopathy. Each CDR3 is given with its conserved first and last residue. Fields, in order: V gene, clone size, D gene, J gene, CDR3 protein, CDR3 DNA. A D gene is named only where the DNA matches it firmly. Rows give clone size only sometimes, using once, few, many, or a class for an expanded clone.

TRBV6-9	.	.	TRBJ2-3	CASSYDISADTQYF	TGTGCCAGCAGTTACGACATTTCGGCAGATACGCAGTATTTT
TRBV20-1	.	.	TRBJ1-2	CSARDLEENYGYTF	TGCAGTGCTAGAGATCTGGAGGAGAACTATGGCTACACCTTC
TRBV5-1	.	.	TRBJ2-1	CASSLAVGAEQFF	TGCGCCAGCAGCTTGGCCGTGGGCGCTGAGCAGTTCTTC
TRBV11-2	many	.	TRBJ1-3	CASSLAPVGGSGNTIYF	TGTGCCAGCAGCTTAGCCCCAGTAGGGGGCTCTGGAAACACCATATATTTT
TRBV12-3/TRBV12-4	.	TRBD2	TRBJ2-5	CASSLARGRARETQYF	TGTGCCAGCAGTTTAGCGCGGGGGAGGGCTCGGGAGACCCAGTACTTC
TRBV11-2	many	.	TRBJ2-1	CASSSYSPEQFF	TGTGCCAGCAGCTCCTACTCCCCTGAGCAGTTCTTC
TRBV9	few	.	TRBJ2-5	CASSVGGGTQYF	TGTGCCAGCAGCGTGGGGGGCGGGACCCAGTACTTC
TRBV27	.	.	TRBJ2-7	CASRVAESSYEQYF	TGTGCCAGCAGGGTAGCGGAGAGCTCCTACGAGCAGTACTTC
TRBV2	many	.	TRBJ1-5	CASSLDRDRPQTPQHF	TGTGCCAGCAGTCTCGATCGGGACCGCCCTCAGACGCCCCAGCATTTT
TRBV6-1	many	TRBD1	TRBJ1-5	CASKFTGGNQPQHF	TGTGCCAGCAAATTCACAGGGGGCAATCAGCCCCAGCATTTT
TRBV19	.	.	TRBJ1-5	CASRSDGSNQPQHF	TGTGCCAGTAGGTCCGACGGAAGCAATCAGCCCCAGCATTTT
TRBV27	few	TRBD1	TRBJ1-4	CASSDLFGTGAEKLFF	TGTGCCAGCAGTGATTTATTTGGGACAGGGGCCGAAAAACTGTTTTTT
TRBV30	many	.	TRBJ1-1	CAWSVRATGISEAFF	TGTGCCTGGAGTGTAAGGGCTACAGGGATCTCTGAAGCTTTCTTT
TRBV12-3/TRBV12-4	.	.	TRBJ1-1	CASSAGGTGTEAFF	TGTGCCAGCAGTGCCGGGGGGACTGGTACTGAAGCTTTCTTT
TRBV9	few	TRBD1	TRBJ1-2	CASSRSTGENYGYTF	TGTGCCAGCAGCCGCTCCACAGGGGAGAACTATGGCTACACCTTC
TRBV27	few	.	TRBJ2-4	CASSLMASKNIQYF	TGTGCCAGCAGTTTGATGGCTAGCAAAAACATTCAGTACTTC
TRBV11-1	many	TRBD1	TRBJ1-4	CATADRDEKLFF	TGTGCCACCGCGGACAGGGACGAAAAACTGTTTTTT
TRBV6-1	many	.	TRBJ1-1	CASQLQDNTEAFF	TGTGCCAGCCAGTTGCAGGACAACACTGAAGCTTTCTTT
TRBV29-1	many	.	TRBJ2-7	CSGGDGSYEQYF	TGCAGCGGCGGAGACGGATCCTACGAGCAGTACTTC
TRBV28	many	.	TRBJ1-1	CASMDTRNTEAFF	TGTGCCAGCATGGACACCCGGAACACTGAAGCTTTCTTT
TRBV28	many	TRBD2	TRBJ2-7	CASSALWTSGDYEQYF	TGTGCCAGCAGTGCCCTTTGGACTAGCGGGGACTACGAGCAGTACTTC
TRBV27	many	TRBD1	TRBJ1-5	CASSLSGWGQGNVQPQHF	TGTGCCAGCAGTTTATCGGGGTGGGGACAGGGGAACGTTCAGCCCCAGCATTTT
TRBV9	many	.	TRBJ2-7	CASSPSVGSGYEQYF	TGTGCCAGCAGCCCCAGTGTGGGGTCGGGCTACGAGCAGTACTTC
TRBV5-1	many	.	TRBJ1-4	CASSLLRDGEKLFF	TGCGCCAGCAGCTTGCTCAGGGACGGTGAAAAACTGTTTTTT
TRBV6-4	.	.	TRBJ2-7	CAPKAEQYF	TGTGCCCCCAAGGCCGAGCAGTACTTC
TRBV5-1	.	.	TRBJ2-2	CASSATGEAGELFF	TGCGCCAGCAGCGCTACAGGGGAGGCCGGGGAGCTGTTTTTT
TRBV12-3/TRBV12-4	many	.	TRBJ2-1	CASSLEGHKAYNEQFF	TGTGCCAGCAGTTTAGAGGGACATAAGGCCTACAATGAGCAGTTCTTC
TRBV28	.	.	TRBJ1-6	CASRPVRANSPLHF	TGTGCCAGCAGACCCGTAAGGGCTAATTCACCCCTCCACTTT
TRBV2	many	.	TRBJ2-7	CASSEQDYEQYF	TGTGCCAGCAGTGAACAGGACTACGAGCAGTACTTC
TRBV6-1	many	.	TRBJ1-2	CASMPHGTIRGANGYTF	TGTGCCAGCATGCCTCATGGGACTATCAGGGGCGCTAATGGCTACACCTTC
TRBV20-1	.	.	TRBJ2-2	CSAPLGGLNTGELFF	TGCAGTGCTCCCCTGGGGGGATTGAACACCGGGGAGCTGTTTTTT
TRBV7-2	.	TRBD2	TRBJ2-1	CASRDSGSSYNEQFF	TGTGCCAGCAGGGATAGCGGGAGCTCCTACAATGAGCAGTTCTTC
TRBV6-1	few	TRBD1	TRBJ1-2	CASSPTPGQGAGYGYTF	TGTGCCAGCAGCCCCACTCCGGGACAGGGGGCCGGCTATGGCTACACCTTC
TRBV11-2	.	TRBD2	TRBJ2-4	CASSPRESGNIQYF	TGTGCCAGCAGCCCGCGGGAGTCTGGAAACATTCAGTACTTC
TRBV9	many	.	TRBJ1-2	CASSAGLGYTF	TGTGCCAGCAGCGCGGGACTCGGCTACACCTTC
TRBV19	.	.	TRBJ1-3	CASGSARSGENTIYF	TGTGCCAGTGGTTCCGCGCGGTCAGGGGAAAACACCATATATTTT
TRBV7-8	.	TRBD1	TRBJ1-1	CASTLRTGRWNTEAFF	TGTGCCAGCACCTTGAGGACAGGGAGGTGGAACACTGAAGCTTTCTTT
TRBV6-1	few	TRBD2	TRBJ2-2	CASSILAGRAGELLF	TGTGCCAGCAGTATCTTAGCGGGTCGGGCCGGGGAGCTGCTTTTT
TRBV20-1	many	TRBD2	TRBJ2-7	CSARDPMRELAYEQYF	TGCAGTGCTAGAGATCCAATGCGGGAGCTAGCCTACGAGCAGTACTTC
TRBV5-1	.	TRBD1	TRBJ2-7	CASGFSTGFYEQYF	TGCGCCAGCGGCTTCTCGACAGGGTTCTACGAGCAGTACTTC
TRBV6-1	many	.	TRBJ1-5	CASSYRQPYSNQPQHF	TGTGCCAGCAGTTACAGACAGCCCTATAGCAATCAGCCCCAGCATTTT
TRBV20-1	.	TRBD2	TRBJ2-4	CSASGTNPTKNIQYF	TGCAGTGCTAGCGGGACTAATCCCACCAAAAACATTCAGTACTTC
TRBV19	.	TRBD2	TRBJ2-1	CASSRAGLAGVIEQFF	TGTGCCAGTAGTAGAGCGGGACTAGCGGGAGTTATTGAGCAGTTCTTC
TRBV19	.	.	TRBJ1-4	CASRARGDEKLFF	TGTGCCAGTAGAGCGAGGGGAGACGAAAAACTGTTTTTT
TRBV2	many	TRBD1	TRBJ1-5	CASGQGLNQPQHF	TGTGCCAGCGGACAGGGACTCAATCAGCCCCAGCATTTT
TRBV7-2	many	TRBD2	TRBJ2-5	CASSLAAAGGRETQYF	TGTGCCAGCAGCTTAGCGGCAGCGGGAGGGCGAGAGACCCAGTACTTC
TRBV27	many	TRBD2	TRBJ2-5	CASSSPSRGESRQTQYF	TGTGCCAGCAGTTCCCCCTCTCGGGGGGAGTCGCGACAGACCCAGTACTTC
TRBV5-5	many	.	TRBJ1-3	CASSFLPGFSGNTIYF	TGTGCCAGCAGCTTTCTTCCGGGATTCTCTGGAAACACCATATATTTT
TRBV24-1	few	.	TRBJ1-5	CATSDSSGMYQPQHF	TGTGCCACCAGTGATTCATCAGGGATGTATCAGCCCCAGCATTTT
TRBV6-6	many	.	TRBJ1-4	CASSYSLTWGATNEKLFF	TGTGCCAGCAGTTACTCGCTGACATGGGGCGCGACTAATGAAAAACTGTTTTTT
TRBV28	.	.	TRBJ2-1	CASPYRGPRFRRDDGYNEQFF	TGTGCCAGCCCCTACCGGGGCCCCAGGTTTAGACGGGACGATGGGTACAATGAGCAGTTCTTC
TRBV4-1	many	.	TRBJ1-5	CASSQGGYGQPQHF	TGCGCCAGCAGCCAAGGGGGGTATGGGCAGCCCCAGCATTTT
TRBV4-2	.	TRBD2	TRBJ2-3	CASRTLGGRTDTQYF	TGTGCCAGCAGGACCCTCGGCGGGAGGACAGATACGCAGTATTTT
TRBV12-3/TRBV12-4	.	.	TRBJ1-2	CASSFAPMTASGYTF	TGTGCCAGCAGTTTTGCTCCCATGACAGCATCCGGCTACACCTTC
TRBV11-2	many	.	TRBJ2-2	CASSTTPGAGELFF	TGTGCCAGCAGCACCACCCCCGGGGCCGGGGAGCTGTTTTTT
TRBV6-1	many	.	TRBJ1-4	CASIIQGGNEKLFF	TGTGCCAGCATTATACAGGGAGGAAATGAAAAACTGTTTTTT
TRBV12-3/TRBV12-4	many	TRBD2	TRBJ2-3	CASSLMAGGFGGNTDTQYF	TGTGCCAGCAGTTTAATGGCGGGAGGGTTTGGGGGGAACACAGATACGCAGTATTTT